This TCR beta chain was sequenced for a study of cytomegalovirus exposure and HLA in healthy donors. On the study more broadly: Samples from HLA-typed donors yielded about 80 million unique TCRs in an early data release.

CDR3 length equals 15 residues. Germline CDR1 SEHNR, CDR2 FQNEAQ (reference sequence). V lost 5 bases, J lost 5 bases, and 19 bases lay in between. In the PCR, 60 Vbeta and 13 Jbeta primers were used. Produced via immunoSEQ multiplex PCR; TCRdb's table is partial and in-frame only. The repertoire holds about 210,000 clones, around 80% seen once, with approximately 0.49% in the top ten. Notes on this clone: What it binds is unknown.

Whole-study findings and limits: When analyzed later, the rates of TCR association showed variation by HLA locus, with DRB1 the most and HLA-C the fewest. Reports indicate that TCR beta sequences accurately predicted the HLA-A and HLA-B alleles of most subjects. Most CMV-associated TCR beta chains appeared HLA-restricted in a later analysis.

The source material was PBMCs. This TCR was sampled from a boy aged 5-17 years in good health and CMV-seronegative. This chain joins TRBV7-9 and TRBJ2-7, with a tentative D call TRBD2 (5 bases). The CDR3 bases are TGTGCCAGCAGCCCTCCGGGTGGGAGCCCTGACGAGCAGTACTTC. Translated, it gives CASSPPGGSPDEQYF. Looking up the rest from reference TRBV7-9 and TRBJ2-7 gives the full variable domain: DTGVSQNPRHKITKRGQNVTFRCDPISEHNRLYWYRQTLGQGPEFLTYFQNEAQLEKSRLLSDRFSAERPKGSFSTLEIQRTEQGDSAMYLCASSPPGGSPDEQYFGPGTRLTVT.